This section outlines one TCR beta chain sequence together with its context. Its antigen is as yet unknown. Trimming pared 5 bases from V and 1 base from J, leaving 15 bases between. This CDR3 is built from 15 residues. Per germline, CDR1 SGHTA and CDR2 FQGNSA. The data were taken from a study of blood T cells in healthy people across ages. Study at large: Per two T cells, about one barcoded beta molecule was captured through template switching.

Primed by a sample-barcoded 5' primer and a J-beta primer mix, a second PCR proceeded for roughly 7 to 12 cycles. TCRdb reprocessed the 5' RACE reads via MiXCR and lists one record per CDR3 protein. The sample lists 1.5 million or so distinct CDR3 sequences, around two fifths occurring once. General study findings and limits: Higher diversity, along with more naive CD4+ cells, distinguished long-lived donors from aged donors. From one million sequenced T cells, diversity estimates were lower bounds.

The origin of this receptor is a woman younger than 30 in good health. The sequenced sample was blood. The chain carries TRBV7-2 and TRBJ2-7; possible D gene TRBD2, 5 bases. The CDR3 sequence: CASSPSSGISYEQYF. The CDR3 bases are TGTGCCAGCAGCCCCTCCTCCGGGATTTCCTACGAGCAGTACTTC.